The 10 T cell receptor beta chains reported below all come from one sample, sequenced in a study of blood T cell repertoires in COVID-19 (dated by TCRdb to the early 2020s). The library was generated by the immunoSEQ multiplex PCR assay. Not all clones reach the TCRdb copy of this immuneACCESS table, which keeps in-frame sequences only. Checked studies attribute under half of the gap to unresolved V genes and leave the rest unexplained. The sample profile shows about 280,000 clones; around nine tenths of them were found once. The ten largest clones represent about 10% of the sample. Sequenced sample: peripheral blood. These TCRs come from a woman in her thirties with COVID-19, enrolled during active disease.

This rearrangement joins TRBV28 to TRBJ2-5; 7 bases agree with TRBD2. V shed 1 base and J 4 bases; nucleotides not matched to a gene: 6. The CDR3 has 15 amino acids. The germline V gene has CDR1 MDHEN and CDR2 SYDVKM. This chain's CDR3 is CASSLFVGGLETQYF. The CDR3 DNA follows: TGTGCCAGCAGTTTATTCGTGGGAGGGTTAGAGACCCAGTACTTC.

DNA for the CDR3: TGCAGCGTTAGGCGGCTAAACACCGGGGAGCTGTTTTTT. This codes for CSVRRLNTGELFF. The chain links TRBV29-1 to TRBJ2-2; D ambiguous. With 5 bases removed from V and 2 bases from J, the gap between germline ends came to 9 bases. The V gene's germline CDR1 is SQVTM and CDR2 ANQGSEA. This CDR3 spans 13 amino acids.

To note about this clone: This same CDR3 is encoded by further DNA sequences in the sample. The V gene is TRBV28, the J gene TRBJ1-1; TRBD1 might be the D (6 bases). V lost 6 bases, J lost 4 bases, and 9 bases lay in between. This CDR3 spans 12 amino acids. Germline-derived CDR1 and CDR2 are MDHEN and SYDVKM. In nucleotides, the CDR3 is TGTGCCAGCAGATCAGGGGTCACTGAAGCTTTCTTT. It yields the protein CASRSGVTEAFF.

This chain connects TRBV6-5 to TRBJ1-1; D is possibly TRBD1 (6 bases). Germline V gene lookup returns CDR1 MNHEY and CDR2 SVGAGI. Trimming took off 10 bases at V and 6 bases at J, with 21 bases between the two ends. There are 14 residues in the CDR3. Here the CDR3 reads CATHRDTRSAEAFF. Written as DNA, the CDR3 is TGTGCCACCCACCGGGACACTCGTTCTGCTGAAGCTTTCTTT.

The genes are TRBV3-1 (or the pseudogene TRBV3-2) and TRBJ2-5; TRBD2 matches at 14 bases. Losses at the gene ends were 0 bases for V and 2 bases for J; bases not matched to a gene: 11. CDR1 LGHDT and CDR2 YNNKEL come from the germline V gene (reference sequence). The CDR3 runs to 20 residues. CDR3 DNA: TGTGCCAGCAGCCAAGATCGGAGGACTAGCGGGAGGACTTTTCAAGAGACCCAGTACTTC. This sequence encodes CASSQDRRTSGRTFQETQYF.

The V gene is TRBV5-1, the J gene TRBJ1-3; no clear D. There are 15 residues in the CDR3. The V and J ends lost 5 bases and 0 bases respectively, with 12 bases between them. The V gene's germline CDR1 is SGHRS and CDR2 YFSETQ. The CDR3, as DNA: TGCGCCAGCAGTGGTGAGGGAGTCTCTGGAAACACCATATATTTT. This gives the protein CASSGEGVSGNTIYF. Variable domain in full (rest from reference TRBV5-1 and TRBJ1-3): KAGVTQTPRYLIKTRGQQVTLSCSPISGHRSVSWYQQTPGQGLQFLFEYFSETQRNKGNFPGRFSGRQFSNSRSEMNVSTLELGDSALYLCASSGEGVSGNTIYFGEGSWLTVV.

V usage is TRBV28 and J usage is TRBJ2-2, with D hard to call. CDR3 length equals 13 residues. Germline loops: CDR1 MDHEN, CDR2 SYDVKM. The V end was cut by 7 bases, the J end by 1 base, with 7 bases between. As DNA, the CDR3 is TGTGCCAGCACCCCCGGGAACACCGGGGAGCTGTTTTTT. Protein: CASTPGNTGELFF.

In this sample, this clone turned up a few times. V gene TRBV3-1 (or the pseudogene TRBV3-2) combines with J gene TRBJ1-3; TRBD1 agrees at 8 bases. The CDR3 consists of 16 residues. Germline V lookup: CDR1 LGHDT, CDR2 YNNKEL (reference sequence). The V segment lost 4 bases and the J segment 1 base; nucleotides outside the gene matches: 6. The CDR3: CASSLRQGTSGNTIYF. The CDR3 DNA sequence: TGTGCCAGCAGCCTGAGACAGGGGACATCTGGAAACACCATATATTTT.

This clone was seen only once. The junction departs from the called germline gene at one end, perhaps through a read error. The V gene is TRBV7-7, the J gene TRBJ2-2; D may be TRBD1 (5 bases). Germline V gene sequence: CDR1 SSHAT, CDR2 FNYEAQ (reference sequence). The CDR3 covers 15 residues. The CDR3 region has the DNA TGTGCTAGCAGCTCCGTGACAGCGAACACCGGGGAGCTGTTTTTT. It yields the protein CASSSVTANTGELFF.

This chain links TRBV27 with TRBJ2-5, with a possible D match to TRBD2 (5 bases). The germline V gene has CDR1 MNHEY and CDR2 SMNVEV (reference sequence). The CDR3 contains 14 residues. V shed 5 bases and J shed 7 bases, with 17 bases lying between them. The CDR3 protein is CASSPSRPGGTQYF. In DNA, the CDR3 is TGTGCCAGCAGTCCATCCCGTCCCGGAGGGACCCAGTACTTC.